The sequence of this TCR beta chain was determined in a study of CD8+ T cells in alopecia areata. About this clone itself: Antigen specificity is unknown.

Extracted RNA was reverse transcribed into cDNA, the sequencing template. The table came from immunoSEQ multiplex PCR; TCRdb's copy has only in-frame clones and leaves some out. Of around 120,000 clones detected, about 50% appear once; the ten largest clones hold about 0.5%. Study-level findings and limits: Clonality in the scalp and expanded CD8+ clones ranked among the top 100 were significantly decreased by tofacitinib. Compared with normal scalp, lesional scalp had higher clonality and more expanded CD8+ clones.

The CDR3 is 12 amino acids. The V gene end was trimmed by 5 bases and the J gene end by 4 bases; junction bases not matched to a gene: 5. The germline V gene has CDR1 GTSNPN and CDR2 SVGIG (reference sequence). Specified treatment: oral pan-JAK inhibitor, 5-10 mg twice daily. The material sequenced was CD4+ T cells sorted from blood, taken at week 4, from a patient treated with tofacitinib. This sequence was found in a human donor with alopecia areata. V gene TRBV30 combines with J gene TRBJ2-7, with 7 bases aligning to TRBD2. For the CDR3, the DNA is TGTGCCTGGGCGATAGCGGGTTACGAGCAGTACTTC. It translates to CAWAIAGYEQYF.